The 23 T cell receptor beta chains listed next were all sequenced from one sample in a study of cytomegalovirus exposure and HLA in healthy donors. Vbeta (60) and Jbeta (13) primers were used in the PCR. Using immunoSEQ multiplex PCR, the repertoire was profiled, and TCRdb retains in-frame clones only, with some absent. The table includes about 150,000 clones, more than 8% detected once. Sequencing was done on a sample of PBMCs. Receptor source: a man in his forties or fifties in good health and CMV-seronegative.

V gene TRBV28 combines with J gene TRBJ2-3; 8 bases are a match to TRBD1. Germline CDR1 MDHEN, CDR2 SYDVKM. This CDR3 contains 15 residues. V lost 1 base, J lost 2 bases, and 2 bases stayed unmatched. This CDR3 reads CASSLLDRATDTQYF. As DNA, the CDR3 is TGTGCCAGCAGTTTATTGGACAGGGCCACAGATACGCAGTATTTT.

The chain carries TRBV6-4 and TRBJ2-3; 14 positions match TRBD2. This CDR3 spans 17 amino acids. CDR1 is MRHNA and CDR2 is SNTAGT in the germline V gene. The trim removed 2 bases at V and 4 bases at J, leaving 5 bases unmatched. CDR3: CASSDRGLAGGPDTQYF. The CDR3 DNA is TGTGCCAGCAGTGACCGCGGACTAGCGGGAGGCCCAGATACGCAGTATTTT.

The table lists this clone with a few counts. The gene calls are TRBV9 and TRBJ2-7, with TRBD2 matching 7 bases. The CDR3 is 12 amino acids. V shed 10 bases and J 7 bases; nucleotides not matched to a gene: 11. Germline loops: CDR1 SGDLS, CDR2 YYNGEE. DNA of the CDR3: TGTGCCTCCGAGGGGCAGGGAGGGGAGCAGTACTTC. Its translation: CASEGQGGEQYF.

CDR3 protein: CASRPGTSDTQYF. The CDR3 bases are TGTGCCAGTAGACCCGGGACTAGCGATACGCAGTATTTT. The chain carries TRBV19 and TRBJ2-3, with 9 bases that match TRBD2. Per germline, CDR1 LNHDA and CDR2 SQIVND (reference sequence). This CDR3 spans 13 amino acids. V lost 6 bases to trimming and J lost 6 bases; unmatched junction nucleotides: 4.

The genes are TRBV7-2 and TRBJ1-1; D ambiguous. The CDR3 is made up of 15 amino acids. With 1 base removed from V and 0 bases from J, the gap between germline ends came to 9 bases. Germline V CDR1 and CDR2: SGHTA, FQGNSA. CDR3 DNA: TGTGCCAGCAGCTTAGAGGGAGACATGAACACTGAAGCTTTCTTT. Its translation is CASSLEGDMNTEAFF.

The genes are TRBV18 and TRBJ1-2; 7 bases are a match to TRBD1. This CDR3 spans 15 amino acids. Trimming at V came to 4 bases and at J to 2 bases, leaving 7 bases not matched to a gene. Germline V CDR1 and CDR2: KGHSH, LQKENI. CDR3 in amino acids: CASSLPGQPNYGYTF. CDR3 coding DNA: TGTGCCAGCTCACTTCCGGGACAGCCAAACTATGGCTACACCTTC. The full variable domain, its missing parts supplied by reference TRBV18 and TRBJ1-2, is NAGVMQNPRHLVRRRGQEARLRCSPMKGHSHVYWYRQLPEEGLKFMVYLQKENIIDESGMPKERFSAEFPKEGPSILRIQQVVRGDSAAYFCASSLPGQPNYGYTFGSGTRLTVV.

The chain combines TRBV19 with TRBJ2-3; possible D gene TRBD1, 5 bases. Germline-derived CDR1 and CDR2 are LNHDA and SQIVND (reference sequence). V was cut by 6 bases and J by 3 bases, with 16 bases left in between. The CDR3 contains 15 residues. The CDR3 region is CASRGFVGRTDTQYF. Here the CDR3 DNA reads TGTGCCAGTAGGGGTTTTGTGGGGCGTACAGATACGCAGTATTTT.

This clone has only a few counts. The gene calls are TRBV4-1 and TRBJ2-7; D call uncertain. CDR1 is MGHRA and CDR2 is YSYEKL in the germline V gene. The CDR3 spans 15 residues. Trimming stripped 1 base from V and 1 base from J, with 11 bases between. The CDR3 DNA reads TGCGCCAGCAGCCAAGGCATTGGCAAGTCCTACGAGCAGTACTTC. This gives the protein CASSQGIGKSYEQYF.

The CDR3, as DNA: TGTGCCAGCACCATAAGGACAGGGGGATACGAGCAGTACTTC. Its protein product is CASTIRTGGYEQYF. V gene TRBV21-1 combines with J gene TRBJ2-7; the table's D call TRBD1 went unverified against the DNA. TRBV21-1 is a pseudogene locus. The CDR3 loop spans 14 amino acids.

The chain joins TRBV19 to TRBJ2-3; 7 bases align to TRBD2. Unmatched junction bases numbered 11, after V lost 11 bases and J lost 9 bases. This CDR3 is built from 12 residues. CDR1 is LNHDA, CDR2 SQIVND, per germline (reference sequence). The CDR3 spells CASSGSGETQYF. The DNA of the CDR3 is TGTGCCTCTAGCGGTTCAGGAGAAACGCAGTATTTT.

The table lists this clone with a few counts. The rearrangement joins TRBV11-3 to TRBJ2-3, with 16 bases fitting TRBD2. CDR3 length equals 18 residues. Germline V CDR1 and CDR2: SGHNT, YENEEA. With V trimmed by 5 bases and J by 2 bases, 7 bases remained unmatched. This CDR3 reads CASSESGTSGGATDTQYF. As DNA, the CDR3 is TGTGCCAGCAGCGAGTCCGGGACTAGCGGGGGGGCCACAGATACGCAGTATTTT.

The chain is built from TRBV11-2 and TRBJ1-3; 10 bases map to TRBD1. Germline V lookup: CDR1 SGHAT, CDR2 FQNNGV. V lost 4 bases to trimming and J lost 2 bases; unmatched junction nucleotides: 2. The CDR3 length is 15 residues. CDR3 bases: TGTGCCAGCAGCTCCGACAGGGGGCCTGGAAACACCATATATTTT. The encoded protein is CASSSDRGPGNTIYF. Full variable domain (outside the CDR3, taken from reference TRBV11-2 and TRBJ1-3): EAGVAQSPRYKIIEKRQSVAFWCNPISGHATLYWYQQILGQGPKLLIQFQNNGVVDDSQLPKDRFSAERLKGVDSTLKIQPAKLEDSAVYLCASSSDRGPGNTIYFGEGSWLTVV.

In its sample, this clone was seen a few times. This chain uses TRBV29-1 with TRBJ2-5, with a possible D match to TRBD2 (5 bases). Germline CDR1 reads SQVTM; CDR2 reads ANQGSEA. The V gene lost 6 bases and the J gene lost 0 bases, with 17 bases spanning the gap. The CDR3 contains 15 residues. CDR3 amino acids: CSVQPAGLYQETQYF. CDR3 nucleotide sequence: TGCAGCGTCCAGCCAGCCGGACTGTACCAAGAGACCCAGTACTTC.

This clone has a handful of counts. The chain is built from TRBV5-5 and TRBJ2-5; no firm D call. V was trimmed by 2 bases and J by 7 bases, leaving 12 bases between them. The CDR3 runs to 13 residues. The germline gives CDR1 SGHKS, CDR2 YYEKEE (reference sequence). DNA of the CDR3: TGTGCCAGCAGCTTTGGAGACGATCCGACCCAGTACTTC. Translated: CASSFGDDPTQYF.

The chain links TRBV28 to TRBJ2-7; D gene ambiguous. CDR3 length: 15 residues. V lost 5 bases and J 3 bases, leaving 17 bases between the germline ends. Germline V lookup: CDR1 MDHEN, CDR2 SYDVKM. DNA for the CDR3: TGTGCCAGCAGTCGGCCGAGAGGAACAAACTACGAGCAGTACTTC. This gives the protein CASSRPRGTNYEQYF.

The chain uses TRBV28 and TRBJ1-5, with a tentative D call TRBD1 (6 bases). V lost 4 bases and J 7 bases, leaving 8 bases between the germline ends. CDR1 is MDHEN and CDR2 is SYDVKM in the germline V gene. This CDR3 spans 12 amino acids. The CDR3 loop is CASSSDSQPQHF. CDR3 DNA: TGTGCCAGCAGTTCGGACAGCCAGCCCCAGCATTTT.

The V call is TRBV6-5, the J call TRBJ2-1; TRBD1 might be the D (7 bases). The V end lost 1 base, the J end lost 7 bases, and 11 bases lay between the germline ends. Looked up from germline, CDR1 is MNHEY and CDR2 is SVGAGI. The CDR3 totals 14 residues. In DNA, the CDR3 is TGTGCCAGCAGTTACTTCCAGGGGGGAAATGAGCAGTTCTTC. It is translated as CASSYFQGGNEQFF.

The V call is TRBV27, the J call TRBJ1-2; maybe TRBD1 (5 bases). Per the germline V gene, CDR1 is MNHEY and CDR2 is SMNVEV (reference sequence). V lost 3 bases to trimming and J lost 0 bases, with 11 bases between them. This CDR3 has 15 residues. The DNA for the CDR3 is TGTGCCAGCAGTTTCTCAGGGTTCCCTAACTATGGCTACACCTTC. Amino acids: CASSFSGFPNYGYTF.

This clone showed up just a few times. The chain recombines TRBV29-1 with TRBJ1-1; 9 bases match TRBD1. CDR1 is SQVTM and CDR2 is ANQGSEA in the germline V gene. Trimming took 6 bases from V and 2 from J; bases not matched to a gene: 7. CDR3 length: 14 amino acids. The CDR3 spells CSVRPTGGNTEAFF. DNA for the CDR3: TGCAGCGTCCGACCGACAGGGGGAAACACTGAAGCTTTCTTT.

This clone was observed a handful of times. This chain uses TRBV2 with TRBJ2-3; D unresolved. Germline CDR1 and CDR2: SNHLY and FYNNEI. V was clipped by 3 bases and J by 0 bases, with 10 bases between them. This CDR3 is built from 15 residues. The CDR3 loop is CASSDTYPSTDTQYF. As DNA, the CDR3 is TGTGCCAGCAGTGACACCTACCCGAGCACAGATACGCAGTATTTT.

This chain links TRBV7-2 with TRBJ1-5, with a weak D call TRBD1 (5 bases). This CDR3 is 15 amino acids long. Germline V gene sequence: CDR1 SGHTA, CDR2 FQGNSA. Trimming shortened V by 1 base and J by 4 bases, and 11 bases separated the two germline ends. The CDR3 bases are TGTGCCAGCAGCTTAGTGGCAAGGGGAAATCAGCCCCAGCATTTT. This gives the protein CASSLVARGNQPQHF.

This clone has only a few counts. V is TRBV2 and J is TRBJ1-2; 7 bases align to TRBD1. Looked up from germline, CDR1 is SNHLY and CDR2 is FYNNEI. With V trimmed by 6 bases and J by 13 bases, 11 bases remained unmatched. The CDR3 totals 12 residues. CDR3: CASRTGQSPGTF. Here the CDR3 DNA reads TGTGCCAGCAGGACGGGACAGTCGCCCGGCACCTTC.

This clone was recorded a few times. The chain couples TRBV6-1 to TRBJ1-2, with D hard to call. In germline, CDR1 is MNHNS, CDR2 SASEGT. The ends were cut back, 5 bases at V and 1 base at J, with 14 bases in the middle. This CDR3 is 15 amino acids long. In DNA, the CDR3 is TGTGCCAGCAGTTCCCCGAGGGATCTTAACTATGGCTACACCTTC. It yields the protein CASSSPRDLNYGYTF.